The TCR beta chain under discussion was sequenced for a study of control samples from healthy donors and cancer patients. Measured with immunoSEQ multiplex PCR; TCRdb has only the in-frame clones, and not every one. The sample has some 120,000 clones, 80% to 95% seen once; the top ten hold less than 2.5%. Trimming took 0 bases from V and 7 from J, leaving 10 bases between them. The CDR3 is made up of 14 amino acids. In germline, CDR1 is SGHNT, CDR2 YENEEA. The sequence was obtained from a man between 18 and 35 years old in good health. The sample taken for sequencing was blood. This chain links TRBV11-3 with TRBJ1-3; D possibly corresponds to TRBD1 (6 bases). In DNA, the CDR3 is TGTGCCAGCAGCTTAGACCTCACAGGGAACACCATATATTTT. Translation: CASSLDLTGNTIYF.